The present T cell receptor (beta chain) was sequenced within a study of monozygotic twins with inflammatory bowel disease (dated by TCRdb to about 2019). For context, the study as a whole: A total of around 30 monozygotic twin pairs were included in the full study, comprising nine German pairs (four IBD-concordant, five IBD-discordant) and 19 IBD-discordant Danish pairs. Each individual had, on average, about 151 000 unique TCRalpha sequences and 181 000 unique TCRbeta sequences available for analysis. Disease-associated traits were sought mainly through comparisons between IBD patients and their genetically identical healthy co-twins within discordant pairs.

The investigation overall reported the following: Differing immunosuppressive treatments among patients may have added background noise and inter-individual variability to the repertoires. Fewer clonotypes were shared with other individuals by IBD patients than by healthy twins, most markedly in patients showing signs of disease activity. TCRbeta repertoire diversity, by inverse Simpson index, was decreased in IBD patients compared with their healthy co-twins. Different T cell subtypes could not be distinguished in the analysis. No single strong signal or clonotype linked to IBD turned up in the results, so the idea that one exists was not supported. Repertoire similarity did not differ between concordant and discordant twins, possibly due to limited statistical power.

Libraries were constructed by 5' RACE. For each TCR library, approximately 4,000 ng of total RNA was used. For each sample, cDNA synthesis was carried out in eight separate reactions using SMARTScribe reverse transcriptase. Unique molecular identifiers containing a 6-nucleotide sample barcode were introduced through template switching during cDNA synthesis. TCRalpha and TCRbeta cDNA was amplified in two nested PCRs of about 17 and 10 cycles, and bead purification was carried out after each PCR. Before amplification, the cDNA was treated with uracil DNA-glycosylase and purified using the QIAquick PCR purification kit. In the second PCR, Illumina TruSeq-compatible adapters and sample-specific barcodes were added. TapeStation and Qubit were used to check library quality and concentration, and roughly 4.8 ng of each library went into the pool. The pooled libraries were sequenced with 2 x 100 bp reads and custom sequencing primers on an Illumina HiSeq2500 single-index Rapid Run. In the original analysis: PCR and sequencing errors were corrected by UMI-based consensus assembly using MiGEC version 1.2.6. V(D)J alignment, clonotype assembly and CDR3 extraction were performed with MiXCR version 2.1.1. Gene usage, clonotype sharing and MAIT/NKT TCR abundance were normalised by analysing the top 1000, 10 000 and 20 000 clonotypes per sample. Diversity was computed as the inverse Simpson index with the vegan R package after downsampling to 27 000 UMIs. Paired Mann-Whitney U tests were applied to discordant twin pairs, and Benjamini-Hochberg correction was used for multiple testing. The reads went through TCRdb reprocessing, and each CDR3 protein sequence gets one entry with no DNA. The V and J calls were not made by the authors but by TCRdb's processing. This sample's listing comprises a few hundred thousand distinct CDR3 sequences. Of the sample, approximately 2.4% is held by the ten largest clones.

The CDR3 numbers 12 residues from cysteine through phenylalanine. The coding DNA is unavailable. The CDR1 and CDR2 encoded by the germline V gene (reference sequence) are DFQATT and SNEGSKA. From each donor, an approximately 2.3 ml peripheral blood sample was drawn into PAXgene tubes and stored at -80 degrees C. Without T cell sorting, total RNA was isolated from whole blood using the PAXgene blood miRNA kit on an automated QIAcube. Peripheral blood from monozygotic twin pairs concordant or discordant for inflammatory bowel disease was subjected to deep TCRalpha and TCRbeta repertoire profiling with unique molecular barcoding. Smoking habits were recorded for all twin pairs, and each individual was classified as a current, former or never smoker. As to this clonotype: Its antigen is not yet known.

Sequencing was performed on blood. The clonotype was recovered from a human donor with ulcerative colitis or Crohn's disease, or a healthy co-twin of an affected twin (not recorded which). The rearrangement joined TRBV20-1 to TRBJ2-7; TCRdb's D call, TRBD1, is unchecked because there is no DNA. The CDR3 loop reads CSALGQDYEQYF.